This passage covers 17 T cell receptor beta chains from one sample sequenced in a study of blood T cell repertoires in COVID-19. Sequencing was performed with immunoSEQ multiplex PCR; in TCRdb, only in-frame clones are kept and a portion is missing. The table has a few hundred thousand clones, around nine tenths seen once. The sequencing input was PBMCs or T cells enriched from blood (not recorded which). The origin of the receptors is a woman under 40 who had recovered from COVID-19.

J is TRBJ1-1 and V is TRBV6-5, with unresolved D. This CDR3 is built from 14 residues. The ends were cut back, 4 bases at V and 1 base at J, with 10 bases in the middle. CDR1 and CDR2 (germline): MNHEY, SVGAGI. Here the CDR3 DNA reads TGTGCCAGCAGTTTGTGGGGAGGGAACACTGAAGCTTTCTTT. Protein: CASSLWGGNTEAFF.

The J gene is TRBJ1-2, the V gene TRBV25-1; 7 nucleotides agree with TRBD1. Trimming removed 3 bases from V and 4 bases from J; junction bases left unmatched: 8. Germline lookup yields CDR1 MGHDK and CDR2 SYGVNS. The CDR3 is 15 residues long. The DNA for the CDR3 is TGTGCCAGCAGTGACCCCGGGACAGACCCCTATGGCTACACCTTC. It translates to CASSDPGTDPYGYTF.

The sample holds a few counts of this clone. V is TRBV27 and J is TRBJ1-6; 12 bases match TRBD1. Per germline, CDR1 MNHEY and CDR2 SMNVEV (reference sequence). Germline trimming cut 5 bases from V and 9 bases from J; bases unmatched to any gene: 5. The CDR3 runs to 15 residues. Here the CDR3 DNA reads TGTGCCAGCAGTCCTCGGGACAGGGGGCTTTCACCCCTCCACTTT. Its protein product is CASSPRDRGLSPLHF.

This sequence joins TRBV10-2 and TRBJ2-3, with TRBD2 matching over 11 bases. The CDR3 has 14 residues. CDR1 is WSHSY, CDR2 SAAADI, per germline. V shed 6 bases, J shed 5 bases, and the junction held 4 bases outside the gene matches. The CDR3 loop reads CASRDSGGEDTQYF. The CDR3 nucleotides are TGCGCCAGCAGGGATAGCGGGGGGGAAGATACGCAGTATTTT.

This sequence joins TRBV7-9 and TRBJ1-1, with D hard to call. V was trimmed by 7 bases and J by 0 bases, leaving 3 bases between them. The CDR3 spans 11 residues. CDR1 is SEHNR and CDR2 is FQNEAQ in the germline V gene (reference sequence). For the CDR3, the DNA is TGTGCCAGCACTATGAACACTGAAGCTTTCTTT. It codes for CASTMNTEAFF.

The rearrangement joins TRBV9 to TRBJ2-2; 9 nucleotides agree with TRBD2. V lost 0 bases, J lost 8 bases, and 8 bases stayed unmatched. The CDR3 loop spans 16 amino acids. The germline gives CDR1 SGDLS, CDR2 YYNGEE. Here the CDR3 reads CASSVGSSGGSGELFF. The CDR3 DNA follows: TGTGCCAGCAGCGTAGGGAGTAGCGGGGGTTCGGGGGAGCTGTTTTTT.

This clone has just one count. J is TRBJ2-6 and V is TRBV18; 9 nucleotides agree with TRBD2. V gave up 1 base and J gave up 2 bases; unmatched junction bases: 12. Germline CDR1 and CDR2: KGHSH and LQKENI. The CDR3 covers 20 residues. The CDR3 loop is CASSPRGGASGVPGANVLTF. Here the CDR3 DNA reads TGTGCCAGCTCACCACGCGGCGGCGCTAGCGGGGTGCCTGGGGCCAACGTCCTGACTTTC.

This chain links TRBV7-2 with TRBJ1-2; D is undetermined. This CDR3 is 14 amino acids long. Germline values: CDR1 SGHTA, CDR2 FQGNSA. V was shortened by 1 base and J by 5 bases, with 11 bases between the two germline ends. The DNA for the CDR3 is TGTGCCAGCAGCTTAGGTCCAGATCCTTATGGCTACACCTTC. This sequence encodes CASSLGPDPYGYTF.

This clone was counted between two and nine times. The genes are TRBV6-5 and TRBJ2-7, with D perhaps TRBD2 (6 bases). CDR3 length equals 15 residues. Trimming removed 0 bases from V and 6 bases from J, with 15 bases in between. Germline V gives CDR1 MNHEY, CDR2 SVGAGI. Here the CDR3 DNA reads TGTGCCAGCAGTTACTCGCCTCACGGGAGAAGCGAGCAGTACTTC. This gives the protein CASSYSPHGRSEQYF.

This clone occurred once. The chain uses TRBV7-8 and TRBJ2-1; D not resolved. Deletions cut 5 bases from V and 3 bases from J, with 14 bases between. Germline V gives CDR1 SGHVS, CDR2 FQNEAQ. The CDR3 length is 15 residues. DNA of the CDR3: TGTGCCAGCAGCCTCCGCAGACAACTCTACAATGAGCAGTTCTTC. Amino acid sequence: CASSLRRQLYNEQFF.

The rearrangement joins TRBV9 to TRBJ1-1; no reliable D call. Germline CDR1 SGDLS, CDR2 YYNGEE. Trimming took 4 bases from V and 1 from J, leaving 23 bases between them. CDR3 size: 18 residues. CDR3 amino acids: CASSPTSTPGGWNTEAFF. CDR3 coding DNA: TGTGCCAGCAGCCCCACATCGACTCCGGGAGGTTGGAACACTGAAGCTTTCTTT.

The genes are TRBV28 and TRBJ2-2, with 7 positions matching TRBD1. Germline loops: CDR1 MDHEN, CDR2 SYDVKM. The CDR3 totals 16 residues. The J segment lost 3 bases and the V segment lost 3 bases, leaving 7 bases of the junction unmatched. DNA of the CDR3: TGTGCCAGCAGTTTTAAGGGGGCGCTGGACACCGGGGAGCTGTTTTTT. This gives the protein CASSFKGALDTGELFF.

The rearrangement uses TRBV5-6 and TRBJ2-5; D remains unclear. This CDR3 contains 13 residues. Per the germline V gene, CDR1 is SGHDT and CDR2 is YYEEEE. Trimming left V 4 bases short and J 3 bases short, with 10 bases between. CDR3 amino acids: CASSDQAKETQYF. The CDR3 DNA reads as TGTGCCAGCAGCGACCAGGCAAAAGAGACCCAGTACTTC.

The gene calls are TRBV5-1 and TRBJ2-3, with D perhaps TRBD1 (5 bases). The germline gives CDR1 SGHRS, CDR2 YFSETQ. The CDR3 is made up of 17 amino acids. Trimming left V 0 bases short and J 6 bases short, with 20 bases between. CDR3 nucleotide sequence: TGCGCCAGCAGCTTGGAGGGGATCTACTCCCCTTCGGATACGCAGTATTTT. Encoded protein: CASSLEGIYSPSDTQYF.

The genes are TRBV5-1 and TRBJ1-3; D ambiguous. The germline gives CDR1 SGHRS, CDR2 YFSETQ. With 4 bases removed from V and 0 bases from J, the gap between germline ends came to 5 bases. The CDR3 sequence is 13 residues long. The chain's CDR3 is CASSELSGNTIYF. In DNA, the CDR3 is TGCGCCAGCAGCGAGCTCTCTGGAAACACCATATATTTT.

V gene TRBV7-9 combines with J gene TRBJ1-1; D not certain. Per the germline V gene, CDR1 is SEHNR and CDR2 is FQNEAQ (reference sequence). This CDR3 contains 11 residues. Between the trimmed V and J ends, which lost 5 bases and 11 bases, there was a span of 12 bases. The CDR3 DNA sequence: TGTGCCAGCAGCCTCAGCTCGAGGGCTTTCTTT. It specifies CASSLSSRAFF.

The CDR3 loop is CATSGGDRLYGYTF. As DNA, the CDR3 is TGTGCCACCAGTGGGGGAGACAGGCTCTATGGCTACACCTTC. This chain joins TRBV24-1 and TRBJ1-2; D possibly corresponds to TRBD1 (6 bases). Germline V gene data show CDR1 as KGHDR and CDR2 as SFDVKD. V was clipped by 5 bases and J by 4 bases, with 13 bases between them. The CDR3 has 14 residues.